The present entry profiles one T cell receptor (beta chain) with its context. Its antigen is still unknown. Researchers took blood at baseline, on cycle 4 day 1, and on cycle 7 day 1. The CDR3 is 15 residues long. V was cut by 0 bases and J by 2 bases, with 10 bases left in between. Germline V gene lookup returns CDR1 SGHTA and CDR2 FQGTGA. This sample stems from a study of OX40 agonist ivuxolimab in advanced cancers. Whole-study context: Cancers in dose escalation were hepatocellular, melanoma, renal cell and head and neck. General study results and limits: Clonal expansion from baseline to week 6 occurred in both CD4+ and CD8+ T cells. Antigens targeted by the expanded peripheral T cells were not determined.

Profiled with immunoSEQ multiplex PCR; TCRdb holds only in-frame clones, not every one. Seen here are tens of thousands of clones, less than 95% observed once, and the top ten hold 0.85% to 1.2%. This TCR was recovered from an adult with an advanced solid tumor such as melanoma, head and neck, liver or kidney cancer. This material consisted of CD4+ or CD8+ T cells sorted from blood, taken in a trial of the OX40 agonist ivuxolimab. This chain uses TRBV7-3 with TRBJ2-5; D might be TRBD2 (5 bases). The CDR3 protein is CASSLTSSGQETQYF. In DNA, the CDR3 is TGTGCCAGCAGCTTAACTAGCTCGGGGCAAGAGACCCAGTACTTC. The full variable domain, in which reference TRBV7-3 and TRBJ2-5 provide the parts outside the CDR3, is GAGVSQTPSNKVTEKGKYVELRCDPISGHTALYWYRQSLGQGPEFLIYFQGTGAADDSGLPNDRFFAVRPEGSVSTLKIQRTERGDSAVYLCASSLTSSGQETQYFGPGTRLLVL.